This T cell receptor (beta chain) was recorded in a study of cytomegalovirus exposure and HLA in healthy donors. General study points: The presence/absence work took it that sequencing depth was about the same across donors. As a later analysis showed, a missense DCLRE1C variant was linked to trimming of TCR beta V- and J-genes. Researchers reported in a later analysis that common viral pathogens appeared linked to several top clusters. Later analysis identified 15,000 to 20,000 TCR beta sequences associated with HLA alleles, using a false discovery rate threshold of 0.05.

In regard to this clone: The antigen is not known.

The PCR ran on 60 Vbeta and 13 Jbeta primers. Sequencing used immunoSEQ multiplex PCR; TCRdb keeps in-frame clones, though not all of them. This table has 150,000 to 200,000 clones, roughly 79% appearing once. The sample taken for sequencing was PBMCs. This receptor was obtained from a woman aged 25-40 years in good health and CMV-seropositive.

CDR3 sequence (DNA): TGTGCCAGCAGCTACCGACAGGGGGCAGGTTCACCCCTCCACTTT. Its protein product is CASSYRQGAGSPLHF. The V call is TRBV5-5, the J call TRBJ1-6; 10 bases line up with TRBD1. The CDR3 covers 15 residues. CDR1 SGHKS and CDR2 YYEKEE come from the germline V gene (reference sequence). With V trimmed by 3 bases and J by 9 bases, 6 bases remained unmatched.